This T cell receptor beta chain was found in a study of prognosis after radiotherapy for stage I lung cancer. CDR3 length equals 14 residues. The germline gives CDR1 SGHNT, CDR2 YYREEE (reference sequence). The patient cohort was node-negative on CT and PET/CT, with no prior chemotherapy, radiotherapy or other malignancies. Comment on this clonotype: Germline is not matched at one junction end, which may reflect a read error.

Multiplex PCR, run in two rounds, amplified TCR beta CDR3 from genomic DNA. During first-round PCR, primers specific to each TRBV and TRBJ gene were used. TCRdb re-called the multiplex PCR reads with MiXCR, one entry per CDR3 protein. The sample contains some 39,000 distinct CDR3 sequences, approximately 24% of which appear only once. The TCR comes from a donor aged 50 or older with non-small cell lung cancer. Sequencing was performed on PBMCs, taken before or after stereotactic body radiation therapy (not recorded which). The J gene is TRBJ2-2, the V gene TRBV5-4, with a weak D call TRBD1 (5 bases). The CDR3 spells CANSLDTNTGELFF. The CDR3 bases are TGTGCCAACAGCTTGGACACTAACACCGGGGAGCTGTTTTTT.